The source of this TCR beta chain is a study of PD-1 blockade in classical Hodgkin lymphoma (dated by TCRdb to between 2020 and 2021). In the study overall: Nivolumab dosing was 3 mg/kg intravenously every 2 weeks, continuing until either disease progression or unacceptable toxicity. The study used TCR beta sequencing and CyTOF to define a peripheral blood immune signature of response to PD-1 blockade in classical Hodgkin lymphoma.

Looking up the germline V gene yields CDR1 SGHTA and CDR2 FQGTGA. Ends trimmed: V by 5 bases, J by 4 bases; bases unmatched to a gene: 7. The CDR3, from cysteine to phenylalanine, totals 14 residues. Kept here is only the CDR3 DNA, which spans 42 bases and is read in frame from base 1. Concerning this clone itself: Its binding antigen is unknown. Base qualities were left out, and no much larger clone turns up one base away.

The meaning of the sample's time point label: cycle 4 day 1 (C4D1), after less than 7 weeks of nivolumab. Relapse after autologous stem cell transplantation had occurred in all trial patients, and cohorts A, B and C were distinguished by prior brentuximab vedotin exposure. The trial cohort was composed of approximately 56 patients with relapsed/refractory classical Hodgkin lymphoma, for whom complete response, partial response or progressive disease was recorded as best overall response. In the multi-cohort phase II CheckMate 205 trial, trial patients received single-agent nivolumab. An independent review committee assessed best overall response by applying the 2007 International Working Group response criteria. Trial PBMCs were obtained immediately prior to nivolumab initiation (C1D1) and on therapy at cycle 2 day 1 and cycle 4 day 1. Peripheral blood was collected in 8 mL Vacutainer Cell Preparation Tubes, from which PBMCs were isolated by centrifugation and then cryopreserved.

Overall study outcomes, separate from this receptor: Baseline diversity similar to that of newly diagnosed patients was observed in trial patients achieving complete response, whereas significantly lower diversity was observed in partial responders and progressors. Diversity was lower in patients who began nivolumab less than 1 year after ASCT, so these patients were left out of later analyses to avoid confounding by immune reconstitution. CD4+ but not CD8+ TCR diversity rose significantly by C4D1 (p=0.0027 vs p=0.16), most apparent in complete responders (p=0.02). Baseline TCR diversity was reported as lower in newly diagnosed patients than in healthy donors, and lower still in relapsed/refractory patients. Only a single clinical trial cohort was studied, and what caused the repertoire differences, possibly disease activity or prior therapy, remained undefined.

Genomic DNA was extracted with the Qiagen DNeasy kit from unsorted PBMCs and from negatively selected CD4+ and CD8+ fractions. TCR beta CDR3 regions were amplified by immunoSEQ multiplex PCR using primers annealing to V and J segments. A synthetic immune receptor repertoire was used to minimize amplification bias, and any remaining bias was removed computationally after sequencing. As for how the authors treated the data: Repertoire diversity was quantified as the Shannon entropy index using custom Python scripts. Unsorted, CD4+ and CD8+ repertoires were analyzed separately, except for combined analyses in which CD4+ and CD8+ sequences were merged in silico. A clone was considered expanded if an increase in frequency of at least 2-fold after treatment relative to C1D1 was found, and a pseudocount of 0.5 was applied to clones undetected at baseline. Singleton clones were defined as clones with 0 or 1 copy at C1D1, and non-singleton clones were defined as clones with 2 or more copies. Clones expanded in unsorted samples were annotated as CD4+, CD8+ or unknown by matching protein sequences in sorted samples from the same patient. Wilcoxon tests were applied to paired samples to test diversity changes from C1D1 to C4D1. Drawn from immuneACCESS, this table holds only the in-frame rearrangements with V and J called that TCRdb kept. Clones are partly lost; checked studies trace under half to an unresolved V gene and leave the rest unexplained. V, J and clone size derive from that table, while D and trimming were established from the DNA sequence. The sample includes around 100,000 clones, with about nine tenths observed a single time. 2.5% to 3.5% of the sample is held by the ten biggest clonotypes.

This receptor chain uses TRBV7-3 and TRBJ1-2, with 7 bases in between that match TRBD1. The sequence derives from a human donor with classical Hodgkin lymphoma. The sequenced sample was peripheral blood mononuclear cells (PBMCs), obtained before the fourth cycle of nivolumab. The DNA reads TGTGCCAGCAGCCTTAACGGGACAGCCTATGGCTACACCTTC. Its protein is CASSLNGTAYGYTF. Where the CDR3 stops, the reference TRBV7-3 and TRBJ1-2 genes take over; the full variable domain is GAGVSQTPSNKVTEKGKYVELRCDPISGHTALYWYRQSLGQGPEFLIYFQGTGAADDSGLPNDRFFAVRPEGSVSTLKIQRTERGDSAVYLCASSLNGTAYGYTFGSGTRLTVV.